These 23 T cell receptor beta chains share one sample of origin, sequenced in a study of metastatic and nonmetastatic thyroid tumors. TCRdb re-called the PCR reads via MiXCR. The table includes 25,000 to 35,000 clones, about 4.1% detected once. All patients reached thyroid surgery having received no treatment beforehand. Material for sequencing was blood. All receptors come from a female donor with papillary thyroid cancer or a benign thyroid nodule (not recorded which). Some clones in this sample may be carry-over from other donors' samples.

This clone has at least ten counts. J is TRBJ1-6 and V is TRBV20-1; 10 bases are a match to TRBD1. This CDR3 spans 15 amino acids. V was clipped by 5 bases and J by 4 bases; unmatched bases: 5. Germline values: CDR1 DFQATT, CDR2 SNEGSKA (reference sequence). For the CDR3, the DNA is TGCAGTGCTCCCGGGACAGGGGATTATAATTCACCCCTCCACTTT. Protein sequence: CSAPGTGDYNSPLHF.

This clone came up a few times. The gene calls are TRBV6-2 or TRBV6-3 and TRBJ2-7; 8 bases map to TRBD1. Germline V gene lookup returns CDR1 MNHEY and CDR2 SVGEGT. Trimming at V came to 6 bases and at J to 3 bases, leaving 4 bases not matched to a gene. This CDR3 contains 13 residues. The CDR3 region has the DNA TGTGCCAGCAGGGAGACAGGGGACTACGAGCAGTACTTC. Amino acids: CASRETGDYEQYF.

The V gene is TRBV28, the J gene TRBJ2-6, with D possibly TRBD1 on 5 matching bases. The V gene lost 5 bases and the J gene lost 0 bases, with 17 bases spanning the gap. This CDR3 has 18 amino acids. CDR1 MDHEN and CDR2 SYDVKM come from the germline V gene. The DNA of the CDR3 is TGTGCCAGCAGTGACTCGACTGACAGCCCCTCTGGGGCCAACGTCCTGACTTTC. It yields the protein CASSDSTDSPSGANVLTF.

This clone is labeled as medium-sized. The chain couples TRBV28 to TRBJ2-1; 11 nucleotides agree with TRBD2. The germline CDR1 and CDR2 sequences are MDHEN and SYDVKM. Trimming cost V 3 bases and J 7 bases; bases outside gene matches: 5. The CDR3 covers 15 residues. CDR3 nucleotides: TGTGCCAGCAGTTTGTCACTAGCGGGAGTTAATGAGCAGTTCTTC. It translates to CASSLSLAGVNEQFF.

The chain is built from TRBV6-1 and TRBJ2-2; 8 bases fit TRBD1. This CDR3 has 16 residues. V lost 0 bases to trimming and J lost 6 bases; unmatched junction nucleotides: 6. Germline assignment: CDR1 MNHNS and CDR2 SASEGT. Here the CDR3 DNA reads TGTGCCAGCAGTGAAGCGTGGCAGGGGGCGTCCGGGGAGCTGTTTTTT. Translated: CASSEAWQGASGELFF.

This clone was observed many times. The chain employs TRBV7-8 and TRBJ2-5; TRBD2 agrees at 11 bases. This CDR3 contains 20 residues. Trimming cost V 8 bases and J 5 bases; bases outside gene matches: 25. CDR1 SGHVS and CDR2 FQNEAQ come from the germline V gene. In nucleotides, the CDR3 is TGTGCCAGCTTGGGACCGCAGGGGATAGCGGGAGGGCCGGGAGGGGAGACCCAGTACTTC. It encodes CASLGPQGIAGGPGGETQYF.

This clone was seen ten or more times. This chain links TRBV10-2 with TRBJ1-1; perhaps TRBD1 as D (5 bases). Germline loops: CDR1 WSHSY, CDR2 SAAADI. The CDR3 is 13 residues long. Trimming stripped 6 bases from V and 2 bases from J, with 10 bases between. CDR3 DNA: TGCGCCAGCAGCGCCGACAGCAACACTGAAGCTTTCTTT. Protein product: CASSADSNTEAFF.

By share of the sample, this clone is medium-sized. The gene calls are TRBV28 and TRBJ2-1; D unclear. Looked up from germline, CDR1 is MDHEN and CDR2 is SYDVKM. The CDR3 totals 12 residues. V was trimmed by 1 base and J by 8 bases, leaving 6 bases between them. The CDR3 sequence: CASSLSWDEQFF. The CDR3 nucleotides read TGTGCCAGCAGTTTATCTTGGGATGAGCAGTTCTTC.

This clone was picked up a small number of times. V is TRBV5-6 and J is TRBJ1-2; possible D gene TRBD1, 5 bases. The V gene's germline CDR1 is SGHDT and CDR2 YYEEEE. This CDR3 is built from 16 residues. With 6 bases removed from V and 0 bases from J, the gap between germline ends came to 18 bases. Here the CDR3 reads CASTLRTGLSNYGYTF. CDR3 DNA: TGTGCCAGCACCCTAAGAACAGGCTTGTCTAACTATGGCTACACCTTC.

A few counts support this clone. V usage is TRBV25-1 and J usage is TRBJ2-2; D unclear. Germline CDR1 is MGHDK and CDR2 is SYGVNS. Trimming took off 6 bases at V and 8 bases at J, with 13 bases between the two ends. The CDR3 totals 13 residues. Written as DNA, the CDR3 is TGTGCCAGCAGCTTAGATCGTGGGGGGGAGCTGTTTTTT. This translates into CASSLDRGGELFF.

This clone was seen more than once but under ten times. The CDR3 protein is CASNPDGSPGNEQFF. The CDR3, as DNA: TGTGCCAGCAATCCCGACGGGTCTCCAGGCAATGAGCAGTTCTTC. The rearrangement joins TRBV6-1 to TRBJ2-1; the D is unclear. The CDR3 sequence is 15 residues long. V dropped 7 bases and J dropped 6 bases, with 19 bases sitting between them. Germline values: CDR1 MNHNS, CDR2 SASEGT.

This clone was observed a handful of times. This sequence may be a read error, since a much larger clone differs from it by one base. This CDR3 is also generated by other DNA sequences in the sample. The DNA for the CDR3 is TGCGCCAGCAGCCAACTTTTTAACCAGCCCCAGCATTTT. As protein: CASSQLFNQPQHF. J is TRBJ1-5 and V is TRBV4-1, with D hard to call. Trimming removed 2 bases at V and 7 bases at J, with 9 bases between. The CDR3 length is 13 residues. Looked up from germline, CDR1 is MGHRA and CDR2 is YSYEKL.

The chain employs TRBV7-9 and TRBJ1-5; D gene ambiguous. CDR1 and CDR2 (germline): SEHNR, FQNEAQ (reference sequence). V lost 4 bases, J lost 8 bases, and 18 bases lay in between. The CDR3 sequence is 15 residues long. The CDR3 protein is CASSSEDKGAEPQHF. The CDR3 coding sequence is TGTGCCAGCAGCTCCGAAGACAAGGGAGCCGAGCCCCAGCATTTT.

The chain uses TRBV25-1 and TRBJ1-1; no firm D call. CDR3 size: 13 residues. Germline lookup yields CDR1 MGHDK and CDR2 SYGVNS. Trimming cost V 5 bases and J 0 bases, with 7 bases left between them. CDR3 sequence (DNA): TGTGCCAGCAGTACCGGTCTGAACACTGAAGCTTTCTTT. Its protein is CASSTGLNTEAFF.

Only a few counts were recorded for this clone. The chain recombines TRBV6-1 with TRBJ1-5; 8 nucleotides match TRBD1. The V gene end was trimmed by 8 bases and the J gene end by 1 base; junction bases not matched to a gene: 4. Germline V gene sequence: CDR1 MNHNS, CDR2 SASEGT. This CDR3 is 14 amino acids long. The CDR3 region has the DNA TGTGCCAGCCAGGACAGGGCGAGCAATCAGCCCCAGCATTTT. Amino acid sequence: CASQDRASNQPQHF.

This clone was recorded a few times. This chain connects TRBV6-1 to TRBJ2-6; the D is unclear. Trimming pared 6 bases from V and 0 bases from J, leaving 6 bases between. Per the germline V gene, CDR1 is MNHNS and CDR2 is SASEGT. The CDR3 has 14 amino acids. CDR3 DNA: TGTGCCAGCAGCCCAAGCTCTGGGGCCAACGTCCTGACTTTC. Amino acids: CASSPSSGANVLTF.

This clone was observed at least ten times. This chain uses TRBV29-1 with TRBJ2-1; D is uncertain. CDR3 size: 15 residues. The V gene's germline CDR1 is SQVTM and CDR2 ANQGSEA. V was shortened by 7 bases and J by 6 bases, with 22 bases between the two germline ends. The CDR3 region is CSATSPIGSPNEQFF. The CDR3 DNA reads TGCAGCGCCACCAGTCCGATCGGGTCCCCCAATGAGCAGTTCTTC.

There are many counts of this clone. The CDR3 coding sequence is TGTGCCAGCAGCCAAGATCCCTTCTCCTACAATGAGCAGTTCTTC. Its protein product is CASSQDPFSYNEQFF. This sequence joins TRBV3-1 and TRBJ2-1; D unresolved. Germline CDR1 is LGHDT and CDR2 is YNNKEL (reference sequence). CDR3 length: 15 residues. Trimming stripped 0 bases from V and 0 bases from J, with 6 bases between.

Written as DNA, the CDR3 is TGTGCAATCCGTGACAGGGGCTATGGCTACACCTTC. Residues: CAIRDRGYGYTF. J is TRBJ1-2 and V is TRBV10-3, with 8 nucleotides matching TRBD1. Germline-derived CDR1 and CDR2 are ENHRY and SYGVKD. This CDR3 spans 12 amino acids.

This clone was seen repeatedly, ten times or more. The chain couples TRBV7-2 to TRBJ2-1; TRBD2 aligns across 9 bases. Germline V gene lookup returns CDR1 SGHTA and CDR2 FQGNSA. With 1 base clipped from V and 4 bases from J, the junction kept 5 bases outside the gene matches. This CDR3 is 16 amino acids long. The CDR3 region is CASSLVRLAVYNEQFF. CDR3 bases: TGTGCCAGCAGCTTAGTACGACTAGCGGTATACAATGAGCAGTTCTTC.

This clone appeared a few times. Sequence at one end of the junction differs from germline and may be a read error. V and J are TRBV6-2 or TRBV6-3 and TRBJ2-7, with TRBD1 matching over 8 bases. Germline assignment: CDR1 MNHEY and CDR2 SVGEGT. The CDR3 is 11 amino acids. As DNA, the CDR3 is TGCGCCAGTGGACAGGGCTACGAGCAGTACTTC. Residues: CASGQGYEQYF.

This chain links TRBV6-1 with TRBJ1-1; no firm D call. In germline, CDR1 is MNHNS, CDR2 SASEGT. Trimming stripped 6 bases from V and 0 bases from J, with 14 bases between. The CDR3 totals 15 residues. As DNA, the CDR3 is TGTGCCAGCAGACGGGCTTCCGCACTGAACACTGAAGCTTTCTTT. Protein product: CASRRASALNTEAFF.

In its sample, this clone was seen a few times. The chain joins TRBV20-1 to TRBJ2-1, with TRBD2 identical over 11 bases. CDR3 length equals 13 residues. CDR1 is DFQATT and CDR2 is SNEGSKA in the germline V gene (reference sequence). V gave up 6 bases and J gave up 6 bases; unmatched junction bases: 4. In nucleotides, the CDR3 is TGCAGTGCCATAGCGGGAGGGGGCAATGAGCAGTTCTTC. It yields the protein CSAIAGGGNEQFF.